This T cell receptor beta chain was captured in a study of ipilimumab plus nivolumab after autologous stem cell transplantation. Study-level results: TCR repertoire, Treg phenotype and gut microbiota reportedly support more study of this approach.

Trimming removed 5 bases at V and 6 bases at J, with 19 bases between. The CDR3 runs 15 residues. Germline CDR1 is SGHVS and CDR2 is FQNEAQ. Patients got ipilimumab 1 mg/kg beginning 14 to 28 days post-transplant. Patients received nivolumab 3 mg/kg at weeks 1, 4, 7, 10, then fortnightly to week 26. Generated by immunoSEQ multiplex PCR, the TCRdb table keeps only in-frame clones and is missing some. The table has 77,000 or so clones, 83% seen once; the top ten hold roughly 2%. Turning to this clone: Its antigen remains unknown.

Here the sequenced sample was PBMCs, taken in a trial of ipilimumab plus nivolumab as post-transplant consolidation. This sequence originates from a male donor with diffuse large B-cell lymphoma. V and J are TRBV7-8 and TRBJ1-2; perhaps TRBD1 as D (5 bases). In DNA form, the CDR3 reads TGTGCCAGCAGCCCAACGCGCCAGGGAGTGGATGGCTACACCTTC. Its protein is CASSPTRQGVDGYTF.